The clone carrying this T cell receptor beta chain occurred once. Its target is unknown. These data come from a study of vaccination effects on CD4 cells after COVID-19. Study-wide background: Two-dose BNT162b2 or mRNA-1273 vaccination was given to participants.

In germline, CDR1 is SGHVS, CDR2 FQNEAQ. The ends lost 4 bases at V and 7 bases at J; junction bases unmatched: 5. The CDR3 length is 15 residues. Clones were read by immunoSEQ multiplex PCR, and TCRdb kept only the in-frame ones, dropping some. This sample has tens of thousands of clones; 60% to 85% occur once, and the top ten carry about 10%. Viral peptide pool expansion of antigen-specific CD4+ T cells preceded sequencing in the ViraFEST assay. CD4+ T cells were isolated after around ten days of culture. Absence of prior SARS-CoV-2 infection characterized the vaccine recipients, who showed negative nucleocapsid antibodies.

The sequencing here drew on CD4+ T cells from PBMCs cultured with SARS-CoV-2 spike peptides, taken before COVID-19 vaccination. The chain has TRBV7-8 and TRBJ1-4; 11 bases line up with TRBD1. This TCR was recovered from a human donor who received a COVID-19 vaccine. The chain's CDR3 is CASSSPGTGGEKLFF. In nucleotides, the CDR3 is TGTGCCAGCAGCTCGCCCGGGACAGGGGGTGAAAAACTGTTTTTT. Combining the CDR3 with reference TRBV7-8 and TRBJ1-4 gives the whole variable domain GAGVSQSPRYKVAKRGQDVALRCDPISGHVSLFWYQQALGQGPEFLTYFQNEAQLDKSGLPSDRFFAERPEGSVSTLKIQRTQQEDSAVYLCASSSPGTGGEKLFFGSGTQLSVL.